Listed below are T cell receptor beta chains from one sample, sequenced in a study of blood T cell repertoires in COVID-19. Libraries were prepared by immunoSEQ multiplex PCR; TCRdb keeps only in-frame clonotypes and omits some of them. The sample includes over 110,000 clones, around 76% of them seen just once. Material for sequencing was peripheral blood. These receptor sequences come from a man older than 75 with acute or convalescent COVID-19. Each CDR3 is given with its conserved first and last residue. Each record gives: J gene, V gene, D gene, clone size, CDR3 protein, CDR3 DNA. D genes are given only for firm matches. Size is stated for part of the rows, as once, few or many counts, or as a class when the clone is expanded.

j_call: TRBJ2-2; v_call: TRBV5-1; d_call: TRBD1; clone_size: NA; cdr3_aa: CASRLRGRAGELFF; cdr3_nt: TGCGCCAGCAGATTGAGGGGGCGGGCCGGGGAGCTGTTTTTT
j_call: TRBJ2-1; v_call: TRBV7-2; d_call: TRBD1; clone_size: NA; cdr3_aa: CASSYLIAGTGGYNEQFF; cdr3_nt: TGTGCCAGCAGCTACCTGATCGCCGGGACAGGGGGCTACAATGAGCAGTTCTTC
j_call: TRBJ1-5; v_call: TRBV9; d_call: NA; clone_size: NA; cdr3_aa: CASSATANQPQHF; cdr3_nt: TGTGCCAGCAGCGCGACAGCAAATCAGCCCCAGCATTTT
j_call: TRBJ1-1; v_call: TRBV10-3; d_call: TRBD1; clone_size: NA; cdr3_aa: CATSLQGDTEAFF; cdr3_nt: TGTGCCACCTCTCTTCAGGGGGACACTGAAGCTTTCTTT
j_call: TRBJ2-1; v_call: TRBV29-1; d_call: TRBD1; clone_size: NA; cdr3_aa: CSRCPGQGVDEQFF; cdr3_nt: TGCAGTCGATGTCCGGGACAGGGGGTAGATGAGCAGTTCTTC
j_call: TRBJ2-6; v_call: TRBV4-3; d_call: NA; clone_size: NA; cdr3_aa: CASSQGGRRIGSGANVLTF; cdr3_nt: TGCGCCAGCAGCCAAGGGGGGCGAAGGATAGGCTCTGGGGCCAACGTCCTGACTTTC
j_call: TRBJ2-5; v_call: TRBV30; d_call: NA; clone_size: NA; cdr3_aa: CAWSVLDSLGETQYF; cdr3_nt: TGTGCCTGGAGTGTATTGGACAGCCTAGGAGAGACCCAGTACTTC
j_call: TRBJ1-6; v_call: TRBV15; d_call: NA; clone_size: NA; cdr3_aa: CATSRDSGGRNNSPLHF; cdr3_nt: TGTGCCACCAGCAGAGATTCGGGGGGTCGAAATAATTCACCCCTCCACTTT
j_call: TRBJ2-3; v_call: TRBV6-5; d_call: TRBD2; clone_size: once; cdr3_aa: CASTSGGGIDTQYF; cdr3_nt: TGTGCCAGCACCTCCGGGGGGGGAATAGATACGCAGTATTTT
j_call: TRBJ2-7; v_call: TRBV4-2; d_call: NA; clone_size: NA; cdr3_aa: CASSQEKWSTTSYEQYF; cdr3_nt: TGTGCCAGCAGCCAAGAAAAATGGTCTACCACTTCCTACGAGCAGTACTTC
j_call: TRBJ2-2; v_call: TRBV7-9; d_call: TRBD1; clone_size: NA; cdr3_aa: CASSPGQGVNTGELFF; cdr3_nt: TGTGCCAGCAGCCCGGGACAGGGAGTTAACACCGGGGAGCTGTTTTTT
j_call: TRBJ1-1; v_call: TRBV11-3; d_call: NA; clone_size: NA; cdr3_aa: CASSLSGENTEAFF; cdr3_nt: TGTGCCAGCAGCTTAAGCGGGGAGAACACTGAAGCTTTCTTT
j_call: TRBJ1-2; v_call: TRBV28; d_call: NA; clone_size: few; cdr3_aa: CASSHTFNTEDSRNYGYTF; cdr3_nt: TGTGCCAGCAGTCATACATTCAACACAGAGGACAGCCGTAACTATGGCTACACCTTC
j_call: TRBJ2-2; v_call: TRBV12-3/TRBV12-4; d_call: NA; clone_size: NA; cdr3_aa: CASSLWGPGELFF; cdr3_nt: TGTGCCAGCAGTTTATGGGGGCCCGGGGAGCTGTTTTTT
j_call: TRBJ2-7; v_call: TRBV3-1/TRBV3-2; d_call: NA; clone_size: few; cdr3_aa: CASSHSRNYEQYF; cdr3_nt: TGTGCCAGCAGCCACTCGCGGAACTACGAGCAGTACTTC
j_call: TRBJ2-1; v_call: TRBV10-3; d_call: NA; clone_size: NA; cdr3_aa: CAISDRAGNGVPYNEQFF; cdr3_nt: TGTGCCATCAGTGATCGGGCGGGAAATGGAGTCCCCTACAATGAGCAGTTCTTC
j_call: TRBJ1-1; v_call: TRBV30; d_call: NA; clone_size: NA; cdr3_aa: CAGHRTNTEAFF; cdr3_nt: TGTGCCGGCCACAGGACCAACACTGAAGCTTTCTTT
j_call: TRBJ1-2; v_call: TRBV7-9; d_call: NA; clone_size: few; cdr3_aa: CASSSGHSYGYTF; cdr3_nt: TGTGCCAGCAGCTCCGGACACAGTTATGGCTACACCTTC
j_call: TRBJ1-2; v_call: TRBV18; d_call: NA; clone_size: few; cdr3_aa: CASSPMQGLDYGYTF; cdr3_nt: TGTGCCAGCTCACCAATGCAGGGATTGGACTATGGCTACACCTTC
j_call: TRBJ2-1; v_call: TRBV5-1; d_call: TRBD1; clone_size: NA; cdr3_aa: CASSRGTGKYNEQFF; cdr3_nt: TGCGCCAGCAGCCGGGGGACAGGGAAGTACAATGAGCAGTTCTTC
j_call: TRBJ1-1; v_call: TRBV13; d_call: TRBD1; clone_size: few; cdr3_aa: CASSFLGAWDRGPSNTEAFF; cdr3_nt: TGTGCCAGCAGCTTCCTGGGGGCATGGGACAGGGGGCCTTCGAACACTGAAGCTTTCTTT
j_call: TRBJ2-1; v_call: TRBV7-2; d_call: TRBD2; clone_size: NA; cdr3_aa: CASSLRLAGNNEQFF; cdr3_nt: TGTGCCAGCAGCCTTCGACTAGCGGGGAACAATGAGCAGTTCTTC
j_call: TRBJ1-3; v_call: TRBV6-2/TRBV6-3; d_call: TRBD1; clone_size: NA; cdr3_aa: CASSYALGQRISGNTIYF; cdr3_nt: TGTGCCAGCAGTTACGCCCTGGGACAGCGAATCTCTGGAAACACCATATATTTT
j_call: TRBJ1-4; v_call: TRBV6-5; d_call: TRBD1; clone_size: NA; cdr3_aa: CASSYSIPGGNEKLFF; cdr3_nt: TGTGCCAGCAGTTACTCGATTCCAGGGGGCAATGAAAAACTGTTTTTT
j_call: TRBJ2-3; v_call: TRBV7-6; d_call: TRBD1; clone_size: once; cdr3_aa: CASSSYRGETDTQYF; cdr3_nt: TGTGCCAGCAGCTCCTACAGGGGGGAAACAGATACGCAGTATTTT
j_call: TRBJ2-2; v_call: TRBV6-2/TRBV6-3; d_call: NA; clone_size: NA; cdr3_aa: CASSYNLGELFF; cdr3_nt: TGTGCCAGCAGTTACAATCTCGGGGAGCTGTTTTTT
j_call: TRBJ2-7; v_call: TRBV6-2/TRBV6-3; d_call: NA; clone_size: few; cdr3_aa: CASSSPGLSSYEQYF; cdr3_nt: TGTGCCAGCAGCAGCCCCGGACTGAGCTCCTACGAGCAGTACTTC
j_call: TRBJ2-7; v_call: TRBV7-8; d_call: TRBD1; clone_size: NA; cdr3_aa: CASSLGTGFVLEQYF; cdr3_nt: TGTGCCAGCAGCTTAGGGACAGGGTTCGTGCTCGAGCAGTACTTC
j_call: TRBJ2-7; v_call: TRBV2; d_call: NA; clone_size: NA; cdr3_aa: CASSGFQGGEQYF; cdr3_nt: TGTGCCAGCAGTGGGTTCCAGGGAGGCGAGCAGTACTTC
j_call: TRBJ2-1; v_call: TRBV15; d_call: NA; clone_size: NA; cdr3_aa: CATSRDGRAINEQFF; cdr3_nt: TGTGCCACCAGCAGAGACGGGAGAGCGATCAATGAGCAGTTCTTC
j_call: TRBJ2-7; v_call: TRBV28; d_call: NA; clone_size: NA; cdr3_aa: CASERRSAYEQYF; cdr3_nt: TGTGCCAGCGAAAGGAGGTCCGCATACGAGCAGTACTTC
j_call: TRBJ2-5; v_call: TRBV3-1/TRBV3-2; d_call: NA; clone_size: NA; cdr3_aa: CASSQAGETQYF; cdr3_nt: TGTGCCAGCAGCCAAGCCGGGGAGACCCAGTACTTC
j_call: TRBJ2-7; v_call: TRBV12-2; d_call: NA; clone_size: NA; cdr3_aa: CASRPPGRGDYEQYF; cdr3_nt: TGTGCAAGTCGCCCACCGGGCAGGGGAGACTACGAGCAGTACTTC
j_call: TRBJ1-4; v_call: TRBV28; d_call: TRBD1; clone_size: NA; cdr3_aa: CAIQDRANEKLFF; cdr3_nt: TGTGCCATCCAGGACAGGGCCAATGAAAAACTGTTTTTT
j_call: TRBJ2-6; v_call: TRBV5-1; d_call: TRBD1; clone_size: few; cdr3_aa: CASSFKTGGSGANVLTF; cdr3_nt: TGCGCCAGCAGCTTCAAGACAGGGGGCTCTGGGGCCAACGTCCTGACTTTC
j_call: TRBJ2-7; v_call: TRBV10-3; d_call: TRBD2; clone_size: NA; cdr3_aa: CAISPTPGLAGISYEQYF; cdr3_nt: TGTGCCATCAGCCCGACACCGGGACTAGCGGGGATCTCCTACGAGCAGTACTTC
j_call: TRBJ2-2; v_call: TRBV11-2; d_call: TRBD1; clone_size: few; cdr3_aa: CASSYRGFGGELFF; cdr3_nt: TGTGCCAGCAGCTACAGGGGTTTCGGCGGGGAGCTGTTTTTT
j_call: TRBJ2-1; v_call: TRBV11-2; d_call: NA; clone_size: NA; cdr3_aa: CASSLVGVLGDEQFF; cdr3_nt: TGTGCCAGCAGCCTCGTGGGTGTCCTCGGAGATGAGCAGTTCTTC
j_call: TRBJ2-2; v_call: TRBV24-1; d_call: NA; clone_size: NA; cdr3_aa: CATSDRRAPNTGELFF; cdr3_nt: TGTGCCACCAGTGATCGGCGGGCCCCGAACACCGGGGAGCTGTTTTTT
j_call: TRBJ1-6; v_call: TRBV7-2; d_call: TRBD1; clone_size: NA; cdr3_aa: CASSSSRTGGRAYNSPLHF; cdr3_nt: TGTGCCAGCAGCTCCTCCCGGACAGGGGGACGCGCCTATAATTCACCCCTCCACTTT
j_call: TRBJ1-5; v_call: TRBV6-1; d_call: NA; clone_size: NA; cdr3_aa: CASSEELAGHQPQHF; cdr3_nt: TGTGCCAGCAGTGAAGAATTGGCAGGCCATCAGCCCCAGCATTTT
j_call: TRBJ2-3; v_call: TRBV19; d_call: NA; clone_size: few; cdr3_aa: CASSNGVGTDTQYF; cdr3_nt: TGTGCCAGTAGTAACGGGGTTGGCACAGATACGCAGTATTTT
j_call: TRBJ1-1; v_call: TRBV7-9; d_call: TRBD1; clone_size: NA; cdr3_aa: CASSLQGGNTEAFF; cdr3_nt: TGTGCCAGCAGCTTACAGGGGGGTAACACTGAAGCTTTCTTT